This passage covers 21 T cell receptor beta chains from one sample sequenced in a study of OX40 agonist ivuxolimab in advanced cancers. Clones were sequenced by immunoSEQ multiplex PCR, and TCRdb holds only the in-frame ones, with some missing. The repertoire consists of over 35,000 clones, with approximately 85% occurring once and the leading ten covering roughly 16%. The sequencing used CD4+ or CD8+ T cells sorted from blood, collected in a trial of the OX40 agonist ivuxolimab. These TCRs come from an adult with an advanced solid tumor such as melanoma, head and neck, liver or kidney cancer.

In its sample, this clone was seen a few times. V and J are TRBV27 and TRBJ2-3, with 9 bases identical to TRBD1. With 5 bases clipped from V and 14 bases from J, the junction kept 8 bases outside the gene matches. The CDR3 totals 12 residues. The germline V gene encodes CDR1 MNHEY and CDR2 SMNVEV (reference sequence). The CDR3 nucleotides are TGTGCCAGCAGTCTCGGAGGGACAGGGTGGTATTTT. Its protein product is CASSLGGTGWYF.

J is TRBJ1-1 and V is TRBV14; D unresolved. There are 15 residues in the CDR3. Trimming removed 1 base from V and 6 bases from J, with 15 bases in between. Germline V CDR1 and CDR2: SGHDN, FVKESK. This chain's CDR3 is CASSQGRRVGAEAFF. The CDR3 coding sequence is TGTGCCAGCAGCCAAGGTCGTAGAGTCGGCGCTGAAGCTTTCTTT.

The rearrangement joins TRBV30 to TRBJ2-7; D may be TRBD1 or TRBD2 (5 bases each). Looked up from germline, CDR1 is GTSNPN and CDR2 is SVGIG (reference sequence). The germline V and J ends were trimmed by 0 bases and 2 bases, with 11 bases remaining between them. The CDR3 spans 14 residues. The CDR3 coding sequence is TGTGCCTGGAGTGTCGGGCAGGGACCCTACGAGCAGTACTTC. Translated: CAWSVGQGPYEQYF. Complete variable domain (other parts from reference TRBV30 and TRBJ2-7): SQTIHQWPATLVQPVGSPLSLECTVEGTSNPNLYWYRQAAGRGLQLLFYSVGIGQISSEVPQNLSASRPQDRQFILSSKKLLLSDSGFYLCAWSVGQGPYEQYFGPGTRLTVT.

V usage is TRBV5-5 and J usage is TRBJ2-5, with D unclear. V gave up 4 bases and J gave up 2 bases, with 12 bases separating them. The CDR3 length is 14 residues. The germline V gene has CDR1 SGHKS and CDR2 YYEKEE (reference sequence). The CDR3, as DNA: TGTGCCAGCAGCCCCCCATATGTACAAGAGACCCAGTACTTC. Translating gives CASSPPYVQETQYF.

V gene TRBV2 combines with J gene TRBJ1-1, with D unresolved. The germline V and J ends were trimmed by 8 bases and 0 bases, with 7 bases remaining between them. Germline CDR1 reads SNHLY; CDR2 reads FYNNEI. The CDR3 covers 12 residues. The CDR3 DNA sequence: TGTGCCAGCGGGCAGTTGAACACTGAAGCTTTCTTT. It is translated as CASGQLNTEAFF.

The chain combines TRBV6-1 with TRBJ1-1, with 8 nucleotides matching TRBD1. The V gene's germline CDR1 is MNHNS and CDR2 SASEGT. V lost 6 bases, J lost 1 base, and 7 bases stayed unmatched. This CDR3 is built from 15 residues. CDR3: CASRGVRGRNTEAFF. The CDR3 nucleotides are TGTGCCAGCAGGGGTGTCAGGGGGCGGAACACTGAAGCTTTCTTT.

This clone appeared a single time. The chain links TRBV5-6 to TRBJ2-1; 7 nucleotides agree with TRBD2. The CDR3 is 13 residues long. Per the germline V gene, CDR1 is SGHDT and CDR2 is YYEEEE. Trimming at V came to 0 bases and at J to 7 bases, leaving 1 base not matched to a gene. The CDR3 sequence: CASSLGAGNEQFF. CDR3 coding DNA: TGTGCCAGCAGCTTGGGAGCGGGAAATGAGCAGTTCTTC.

This sequence joins TRBV11-2 and TRBJ2-2; TRBD1 aligns across 11 bases. Unmatched junction bases numbered 13, after V lost 4 bases and J lost 6 bases. The CDR3 loop spans 18 amino acids. Germline V gene sequence: CDR1 SGHAT, CDR2 FQNNGV. CDR3 nucleotides: TGTGCCAGCAGCTCCATCACGGACAGGGGGCAGGTTGCCGGGGAGCTGTTTTTT. Encoded protein: CASSSITDRGQVAGELFF. Filled out from reference TRBV11-2 and TRBJ2-2, the complete variable domain reads EAGVAQSPRYKIIEKRQSVAFWCNPISGHATLYWYQQILGQGPKLLIQFQNNGVVDDSQLPKDRFSAERLKGVDSTLKIQPAKLEDSAVYLCASSSITDRGQVAGELFFGEGSRLTVL.

CDR3 in amino acids: CASSLAGLAGGREQFF. In nucleotides, the CDR3 is TGTGCCAGCAGTTTGGCGGGACTAGCGGGAGGACGTGAGCAGTTCTTC. The chain employs TRBV27 and TRBJ2-1; 15 bases align to TRBD2. The V and J ends lost 3 bases and 9 bases, in that order; junction bases with no gene match: 6. The CDR3 is made up of 16 amino acids. Germline V gives CDR1 MNHEY, CDR2 SMNVEV (reference sequence).

This chain uses TRBV7-2 with TRBJ2-7, with 8 bases identical to TRBD1. The CDR3 consists of 16 residues. V trimming: 4 bases; J trimming: 2 bases; junction bases outside the gene matches: 10. Germline V lookup: CDR1 SGHTA, CDR2 FQGNSA. CDR3 nucleotides: TGTGCCAGCAGCTCGACAGGGGAAGGGGGTCCCTACGAGCAGTACTTC. Amino acid sequence: CASSSTGEGGPYEQYF.

This clone has just a few counts. The chain uses TRBV4-3 and TRBJ1-2; weak D call: TRBD1 (5 bases). The V gene lost 1 base and the J gene lost 5 bases, with 14 bases spanning the gap. CDR3 length equals 15 residues. Per germline, CDR1 LGHNA and CDR2 YSLEER. The CDR3, as DNA: TGCGCCAGCAGCCAAGTGGGCGACAGAGCTTATGGCTACACCTTC. This translates into CASSQVGDRAYGYTF.

The chain uses TRBV4-3 and TRBJ2-1; perhaps TRBD1 as D (5 bases). The CDR3 consists of 16 residues. V was shortened by 4 bases and J by 0 bases, with 13 bases between the two germline ends. CDR1 and CDR2 (germline): LGHNA, YSLEER. The CDR3 sequence: CASSPMPRGSYNEQFF. The CDR3 nucleotides read TGCGCCAGCAGCCCAATGCCTAGGGGCTCCTACAATGAGCAGTTCTTC.

V gene TRBV5-6 combines with J gene TRBJ2-1, with 11 bases matching TRBD2. The CDR3 has 15 residues. J was trimmed by 4 bases and V by 2 bases; bases with no gene match: 2. The germline CDR1 and CDR2 sequences are SGHDT and YYEEEE. This CDR3 is CASSFGTSGYNEQFF. CDR3 DNA sequence: TGTGCCAGCAGCTTTGGGACTAGCGGATACAATGAGCAGTTCTTC.

The chain uses TRBV6-5 and TRBJ1-2; TRBD1 aligns across 10 bases. The V segment lost 6 bases and the J segment 7 bases; nucleotides outside the gene matches: 5. Germline lookup yields CDR1 MNHEY and CDR2 SVGAGI. The CDR3 is 13 amino acids. The CDR3 is CASRPGQGFGYTF. In DNA, the CDR3 is TGTGCCAGCAGGCCGGGACAGGGGTTTGGCTACACCTTC.

V gene TRBV27 combines with J gene TRBJ2-7; 8 nucleotides agree with TRBD1. Germline CDR1 and CDR2: MNHEY and SMNVEV (reference sequence). This CDR3 has 14 amino acids. The trim removed 0 bases at V and 5 bases at J, leaving 3 bases unmatched. CDR3 loop: CASSLSQGAHEQYF. CDR3 nucleotide sequence: TGTGCCAGCAGTTTATCCCAGGGGGCCCACGAGCAGTACTTC.

The V gene is TRBV27, the J gene TRBJ2-1, with TRBD2 matching over 12 bases. The CDR3 spans 15 residues. CDR1 and CDR2 (germline): MNHEY, SMNVEV (reference sequence). V dropped 3 bases and J dropped 9; count of bases not matched to a gene: 6. Here the CDR3 DNA reads TGTGCCAGCAGTTTCCTAGCGGGGGGGCCATTTGAGCAGTTCTTC. Its translation: CASSFLAGGPFEQFF.

Points on this clone: The same CDR3 also results from other DNA sequences found in this sample. The rearrangement uses TRBV4-3 and TRBJ1-4; no clear D gene. This CDR3 contains 15 residues. The V gene's germline CDR1 is LGHNA and CDR2 YSLEER. V was trimmed by 0 bases and J by 0 bases, leaving 5 bases between them. The CDR3 sequence is CASSQDTATNEKLFF. The CDR3 DNA reads as TGCGCCAGCAGCCAAGACACAGCAACTAATGAAAAACTGTTTTTT.

V and J are TRBV19 and TRBJ1-2; D unresolved. The CDR3 has 12 amino acids. Germline-derived CDR1 and CDR2 are LNHDA and SQIVND (reference sequence). With 7 bases removed from V and 3 bases from J, the gap between germline ends came to 9 bases. CDR3 sequence: CASTAQDYGYTF. CDR3 nucleotides: TGTGCCAGTACGGCGCAGGACTATGGCTACACCTTC.

This clone was detected only a few times. The chain couples TRBV27 to TRBJ2-5; D not resolved. V lost 6 bases and J 5 bases, leaving 25 bases between the germline ends. This CDR3 is 17 amino acids long. CDR1 MNHEY and CDR2 SMNVEV come from the germline V gene (reference sequence). CDR3 DNA sequence: TGTGCCAGCAGCTCCCTCCGTCGTAGGGCTGCCGGGGAGACCCAGTACTTC. This translates into CASSSLRRRAAGETQYF.

This chain connects TRBV11-3 to TRBJ2-3, with 8 bases aligning to TRBD2. CDR1 and CDR2 from the germline V gene are SGHNT and YENEEA. V dropped 1 base and J dropped 4; count of bases not matched to a gene: 4. The CDR3 loop spans 15 amino acids. CDR3 in amino acids: CASSLVGGASDTQYF. CDR3 sequence (DNA): TGTGCCAGCAGCTTAGTCGGGGGGGCCTCAGATACGCAGTATTTT.

The rearrangement joins TRBV30 to TRBJ2-3; a weak D match, TRBD1 (6 bases). Germline V gene data show CDR1 as GTSNPN and CDR2 as SVGIG (reference sequence). V was trimmed by 5 bases and J by 6 bases, leaving 9 bases between them. The CDR3 is made up of 11 amino acids. CDR3 residues: CAWGQSDTQYF. Here the CDR3 DNA reads TGTGCCTGGGGACAGTCCGATACGCAGTATTTT.